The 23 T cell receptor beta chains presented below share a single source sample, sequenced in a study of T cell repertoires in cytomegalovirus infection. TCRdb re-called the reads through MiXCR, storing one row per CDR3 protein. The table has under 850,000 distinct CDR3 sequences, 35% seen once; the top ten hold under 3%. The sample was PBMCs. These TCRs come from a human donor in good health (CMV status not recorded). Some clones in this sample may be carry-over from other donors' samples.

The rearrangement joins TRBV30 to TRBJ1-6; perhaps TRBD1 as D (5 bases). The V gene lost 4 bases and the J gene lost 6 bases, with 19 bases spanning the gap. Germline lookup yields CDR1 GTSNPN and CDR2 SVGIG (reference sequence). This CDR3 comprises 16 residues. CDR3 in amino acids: CAWISQGGGSNSPLHF. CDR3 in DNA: TGTGCCTGGATTTCGCAGGGCGGTGGGTCTAATTCACCCCTCCACTTT.

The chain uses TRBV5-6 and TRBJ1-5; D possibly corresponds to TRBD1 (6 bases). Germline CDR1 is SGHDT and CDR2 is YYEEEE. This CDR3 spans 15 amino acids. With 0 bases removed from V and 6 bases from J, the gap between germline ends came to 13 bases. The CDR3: CASSLEGGYGQPQHF. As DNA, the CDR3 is TGTGCCAGCAGCTTGGAGGGGGGGTATGGTCAGCCCCAGCATTTT.

CDR3 amino acids: CASSSRPNSYGFF. The CDR3 nucleotides are TGTGCCAGCAGCTCCCGGCCAAATTCCTACGGTTTCTTT. The chain joins TRBV7-3 to TRBJ1-1, with D unresolved. CDR1 SGHTA and CDR2 FQGTGA come from the germline V gene. Trimming removed 4 bases from V and 13 bases from J, with 19 bases in between. The CDR3 spans 13 residues.

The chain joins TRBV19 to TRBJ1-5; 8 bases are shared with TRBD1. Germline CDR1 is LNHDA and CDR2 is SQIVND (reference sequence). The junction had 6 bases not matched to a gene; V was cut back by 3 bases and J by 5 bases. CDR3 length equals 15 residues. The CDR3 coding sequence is TGTGCCAGTAGTATTACAGGGGGTGGCCATCAGCCCCAGCATTTT. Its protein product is CASSITGGGHQPQHF.

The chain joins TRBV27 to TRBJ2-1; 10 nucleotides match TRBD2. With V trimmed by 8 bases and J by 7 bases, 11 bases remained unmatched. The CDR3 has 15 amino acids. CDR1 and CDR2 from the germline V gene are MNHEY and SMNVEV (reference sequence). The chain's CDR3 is CASWAAGGPQNEQFF. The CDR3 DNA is TGTGCCAGCTGGGCAGCGGGAGGGCCTCAGAATGAGCAGTTCTTC.

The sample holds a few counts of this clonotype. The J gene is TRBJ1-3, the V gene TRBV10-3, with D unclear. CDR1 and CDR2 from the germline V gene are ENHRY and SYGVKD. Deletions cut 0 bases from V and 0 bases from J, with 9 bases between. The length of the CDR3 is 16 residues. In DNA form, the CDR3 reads TGTGCCATCAGTGAGTCGAACGTTCACTCTGGAAACACCATATATTTT. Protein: CAISESNVHSGNTIYF.

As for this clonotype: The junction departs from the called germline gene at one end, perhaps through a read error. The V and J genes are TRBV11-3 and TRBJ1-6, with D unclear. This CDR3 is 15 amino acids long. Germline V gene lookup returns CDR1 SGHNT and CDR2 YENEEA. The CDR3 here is CASSLGPEVNSPLQF. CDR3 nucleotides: TGTGCCAGCAGCCTCGGACCAGAAGTGAATTCACCCCTCCAATTT. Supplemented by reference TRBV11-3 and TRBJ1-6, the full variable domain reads EAGVVQSPRYKIIEKKQPVAFWCNPISGHNTLYWYLQNLGQGPELLIRYENEEAVDDSQLPKDRFSAERLKGVDSTLKIQPAELGDSAVYLCASSLGPEVNSPLQFGNGTRLTVT.

The CDR3 coding sequence is TGTGCCAGTAGCCCCTGGGAGACGGCCCAAGAGACCCAGTACTTC. It encodes CASSPWETAQETQYF. This chain uses TRBV19 with TRBJ2-5; possible D gene TRBD2, 5 bases. CDR3 length: 15 residues. Trimming stripped 6 bases from V and 1 base from J, with 15 bases between. Germline CDR1 LNHDA, CDR2 SQIVND (reference sequence).

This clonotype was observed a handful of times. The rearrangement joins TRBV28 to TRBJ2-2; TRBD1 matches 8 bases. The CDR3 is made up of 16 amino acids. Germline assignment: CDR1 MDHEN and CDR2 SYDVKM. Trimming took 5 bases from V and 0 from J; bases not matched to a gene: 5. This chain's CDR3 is CASSPADRANTGELFF. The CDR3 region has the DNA TGTGCCAGCAGTCCTGCGGACAGGGCGAACACCGGGGAGCTGTTTTTT.

The CDR3 protein is CASSLRQGASNPTDTQYF. The CDR3 nucleotides read TGTGCCAGCAGTCTCAGACAGGGGGCGTCAAACCCGACAGATACGCAGTATTTT. The chain uses TRBV7-6 and TRBJ2-3, with 10 nucleotides matching TRBD1. CDR1 is SGHVS, CDR2 FNYEAQ, per germline. This CDR3 region has 18 residues. J was trimmed by 3 bases and V by 6 bases; bases with no gene match: 15.

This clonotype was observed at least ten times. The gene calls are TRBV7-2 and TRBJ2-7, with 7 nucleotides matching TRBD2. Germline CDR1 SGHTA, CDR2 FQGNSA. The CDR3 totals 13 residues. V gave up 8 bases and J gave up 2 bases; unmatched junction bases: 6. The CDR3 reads CASGGGVTYEQYF. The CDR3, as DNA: TGTGCCAGCGGGGGGGGAGTAACCTACGAGCAGTACTTC.

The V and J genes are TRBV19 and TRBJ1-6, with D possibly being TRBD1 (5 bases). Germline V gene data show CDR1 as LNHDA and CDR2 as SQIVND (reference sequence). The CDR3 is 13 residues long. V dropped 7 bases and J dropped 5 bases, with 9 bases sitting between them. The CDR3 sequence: CASTGRDNSPLHF. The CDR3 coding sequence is TGTGCCAGTACGGGCAGGGATAATTCACCCCTCCACTTT.

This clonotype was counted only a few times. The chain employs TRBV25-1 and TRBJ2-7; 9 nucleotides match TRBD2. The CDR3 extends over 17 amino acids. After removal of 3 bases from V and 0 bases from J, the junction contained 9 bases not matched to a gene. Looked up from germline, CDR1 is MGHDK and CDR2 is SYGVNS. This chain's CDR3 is CASSETSGDKTSYEQYF. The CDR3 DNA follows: TGTGCCAGCAGTGAGACTAGCGGTGATAAGACCTCCTACGAGCAGTACTTC.

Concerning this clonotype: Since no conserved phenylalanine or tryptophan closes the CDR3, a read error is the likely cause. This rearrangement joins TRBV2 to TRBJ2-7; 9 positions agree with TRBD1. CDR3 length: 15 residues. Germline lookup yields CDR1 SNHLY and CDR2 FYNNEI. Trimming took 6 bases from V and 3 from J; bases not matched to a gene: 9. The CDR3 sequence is CASRDRGQGNYEQYL. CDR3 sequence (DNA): TGTGCCAGCAGAGATCGGGGACAGGGTAACTACGAGCAGTACTTA.

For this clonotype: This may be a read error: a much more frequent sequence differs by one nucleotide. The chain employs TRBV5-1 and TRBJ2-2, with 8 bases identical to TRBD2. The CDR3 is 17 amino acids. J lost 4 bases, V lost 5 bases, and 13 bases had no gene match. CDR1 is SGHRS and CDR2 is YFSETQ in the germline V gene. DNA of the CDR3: TGCGCCAGCAGTCCCCTTACGGGGGGGGAAGGCACCGGGGAGCTGTTTTTT. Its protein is CASSPLTGGEGTGELFF.

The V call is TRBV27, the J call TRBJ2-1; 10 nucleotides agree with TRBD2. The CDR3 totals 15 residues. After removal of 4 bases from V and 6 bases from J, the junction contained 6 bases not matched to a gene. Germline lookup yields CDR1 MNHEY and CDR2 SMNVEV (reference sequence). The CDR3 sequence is CASSSRLAGVNEQFF. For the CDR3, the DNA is TGTGCCAGCAGTTCGAGGCTAGCGGGAGTCAATGAGCAGTTCTTC.

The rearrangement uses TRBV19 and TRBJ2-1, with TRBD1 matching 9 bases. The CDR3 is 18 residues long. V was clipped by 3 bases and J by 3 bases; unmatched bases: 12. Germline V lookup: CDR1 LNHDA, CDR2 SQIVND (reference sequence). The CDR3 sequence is CASSILPSPGQGYNEQFF. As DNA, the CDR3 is TGTGCCAGTAGTATTCTACCTTCACCGGGACAGGGCTACAATGAGCAGTTCTTC.

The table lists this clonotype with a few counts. CDR3 coding DNA: TGTGCCAGCAGCGTTCAAGGGGGCGCCGGCTATGGCTACACCTTC. Amino acid sequence: CASSVQGGAGYGYTF. This chain connects TRBV6-5 to TRBJ1-2, with 7 bases aligning to TRBD1. This CDR3 spans 15 amino acids. V trimming: 6 bases; J trimming: 4 bases; junction bases outside the gene matches: 11. Germline CDR1 reads MNHEY; CDR2 reads SVGAGI.

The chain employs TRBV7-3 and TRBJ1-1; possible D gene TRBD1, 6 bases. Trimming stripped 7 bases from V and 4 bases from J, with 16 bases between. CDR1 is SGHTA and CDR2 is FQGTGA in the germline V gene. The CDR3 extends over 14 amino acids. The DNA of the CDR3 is TGTGCCAGCACCGGGGGCTCAGATAGCACTGAAGCTTTCTTT. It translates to CASTGGSDSTEAFF.

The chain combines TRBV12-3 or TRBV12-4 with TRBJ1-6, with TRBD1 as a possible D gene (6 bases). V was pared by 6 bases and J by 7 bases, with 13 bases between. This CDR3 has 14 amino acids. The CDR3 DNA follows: TGTGCCAGCAGAACGGACAGCAGAAATTCACCCCTCCACTTT. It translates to CASRTDSRNSPLHF.

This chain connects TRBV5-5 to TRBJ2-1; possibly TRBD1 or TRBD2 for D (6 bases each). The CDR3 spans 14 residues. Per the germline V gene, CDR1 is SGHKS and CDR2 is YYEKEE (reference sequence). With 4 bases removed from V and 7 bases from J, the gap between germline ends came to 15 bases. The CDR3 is CASSHPVGGNEQFF. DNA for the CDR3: TGTGCCAGCAGCCATCCCGTAGGGGGGAATGAGCAGTTCTTC.

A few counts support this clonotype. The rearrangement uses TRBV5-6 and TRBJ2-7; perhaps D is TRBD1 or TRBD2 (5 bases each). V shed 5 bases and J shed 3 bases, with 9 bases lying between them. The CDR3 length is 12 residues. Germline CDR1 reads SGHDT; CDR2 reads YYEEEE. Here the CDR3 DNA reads TGTGCCAGCAGGGGGGATAACTACGAGCAGTACTTC. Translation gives CASRGDNYEQYF.

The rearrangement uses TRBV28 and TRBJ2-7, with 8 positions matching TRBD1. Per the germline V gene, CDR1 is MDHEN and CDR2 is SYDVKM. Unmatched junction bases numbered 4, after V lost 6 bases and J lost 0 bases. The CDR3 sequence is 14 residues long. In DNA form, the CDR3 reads TGTGCCAGCAGACCGGGACAGGCCTCCTACGAGCAGTACTTC. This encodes CASRPGQASYEQYF.